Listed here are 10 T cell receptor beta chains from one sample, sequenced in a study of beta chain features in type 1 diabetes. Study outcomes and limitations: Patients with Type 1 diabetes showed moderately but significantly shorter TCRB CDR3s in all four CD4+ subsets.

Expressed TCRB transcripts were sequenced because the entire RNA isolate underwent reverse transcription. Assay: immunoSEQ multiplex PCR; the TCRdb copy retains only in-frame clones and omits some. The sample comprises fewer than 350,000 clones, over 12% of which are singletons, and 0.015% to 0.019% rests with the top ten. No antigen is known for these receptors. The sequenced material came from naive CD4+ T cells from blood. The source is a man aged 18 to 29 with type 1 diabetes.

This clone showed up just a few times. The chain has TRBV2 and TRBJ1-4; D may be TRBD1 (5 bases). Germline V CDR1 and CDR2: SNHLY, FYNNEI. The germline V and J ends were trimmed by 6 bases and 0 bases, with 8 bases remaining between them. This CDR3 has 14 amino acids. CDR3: CASRTEATNEKLFF. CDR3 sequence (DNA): TGTGCCAGCAGGACAGAGGCAACTAATGAAAAACTGTTTTTT.

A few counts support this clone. The CDR3 DNA reads TGTGCCAGCAGTGATGTGCGGGAGGGCAACTACGAGCAGTACTTC. This encodes CASSDVREGNYEQYF. This rearrangement joins TRBV25-1 to TRBJ2-7; 9 bases agree with TRBD2. J was trimmed by 3 bases and V by 3 bases; bases with no gene match: 6. Per the germline V gene, CDR1 is MGHDK and CDR2 is SYGVNS. The CDR3 covers 15 residues.

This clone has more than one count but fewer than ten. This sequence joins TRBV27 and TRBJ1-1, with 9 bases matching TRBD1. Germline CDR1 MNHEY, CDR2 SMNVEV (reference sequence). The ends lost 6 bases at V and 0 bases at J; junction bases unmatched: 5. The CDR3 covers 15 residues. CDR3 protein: CASSPWDRVNTEAFF. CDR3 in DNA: TGTGCCAGCAGCCCGTGGGACAGGGTGAACACTGAAGCTTTCTTT.

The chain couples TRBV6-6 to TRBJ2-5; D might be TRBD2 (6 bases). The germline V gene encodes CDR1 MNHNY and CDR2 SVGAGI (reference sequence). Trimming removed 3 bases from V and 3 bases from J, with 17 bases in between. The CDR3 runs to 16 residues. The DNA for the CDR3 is TGTGCCAGCAGTTATAACTCGCGGACTACTAAAGAGACCCAGTACTTC. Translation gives CASSYNSRTTKETQYF.

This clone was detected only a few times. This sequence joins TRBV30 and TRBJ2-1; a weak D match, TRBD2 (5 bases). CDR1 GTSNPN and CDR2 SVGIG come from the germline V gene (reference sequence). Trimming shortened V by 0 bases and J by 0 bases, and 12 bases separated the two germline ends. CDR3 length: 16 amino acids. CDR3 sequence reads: CAWSVLGRGSYNEQFF. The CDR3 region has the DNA TGTGCCTGGAGTGTACTGGGGAGAGGCTCCTACAATGAGCAGTTCTTC.

The CDR3 nucleotides are TGTGCCACCAGCAGAGGAGGTGGGACTGTGGGAGAGACCCAGTACTTC. Amino acid sequence: CATSRGGGTVGETQYF. The chain couples TRBV15 to TRBJ2-5, with TRBD2 as a possible D gene (6 bases). Germline CDR1 LNHNV, CDR2 YYDKDF (reference sequence). The CDR3 length is 16 residues. Trimming left V 1 base short and J 4 bases short, with 16 bases between.

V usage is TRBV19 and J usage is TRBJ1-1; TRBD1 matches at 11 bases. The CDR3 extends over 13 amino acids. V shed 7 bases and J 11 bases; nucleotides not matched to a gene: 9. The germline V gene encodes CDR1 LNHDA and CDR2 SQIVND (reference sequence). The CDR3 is CASTLRDRGVAFF. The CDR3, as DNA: TGTGCCAGTACCCTCCGGGACAGGGGGGTGGCTTTCTTT.

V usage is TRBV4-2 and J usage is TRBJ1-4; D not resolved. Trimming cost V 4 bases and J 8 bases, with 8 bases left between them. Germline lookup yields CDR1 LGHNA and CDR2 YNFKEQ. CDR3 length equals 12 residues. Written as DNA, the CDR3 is TGTGCCAGCAGCCCTAGTTACGAAAAACTGTTTTTT. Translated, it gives CASSPSYEKLFF.

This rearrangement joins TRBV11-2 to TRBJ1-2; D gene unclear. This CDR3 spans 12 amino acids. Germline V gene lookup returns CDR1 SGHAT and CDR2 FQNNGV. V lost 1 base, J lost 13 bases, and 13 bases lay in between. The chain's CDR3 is CASSLVSQAVTF. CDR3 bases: TGTGCCAGCAGCTTAGTGTCGCAAGCCGTCACCTTC.

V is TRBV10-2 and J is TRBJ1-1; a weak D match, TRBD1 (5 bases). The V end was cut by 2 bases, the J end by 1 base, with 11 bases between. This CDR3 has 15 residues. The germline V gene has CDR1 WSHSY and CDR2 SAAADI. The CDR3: CASSEGRQGNTEAFF. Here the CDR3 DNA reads TGCGCCAGCAGTGAGGGGAGGCAGGGGAACACTGAAGCTTTCTTT.